This T cell receptor beta chain was retrieved from a study of graft-versus-host responses after intestinal transplantation. Study-wide findings and caveats: Recipient marrow harbored GvH clones, some of which surfaced first in ileum or blood. Early post-transplant declines in HvG were associated with peak levels of circulating GvH clones.

This CDR3 region has 15 residues. TCRdb's copy holds only in-frame clones and misses some; the assay was immunoSEQ multiplex PCR. The repertoire has under 45,000 clones, 80% to 95% of them found once; the top ten carry less than 4%. As to this clone: Its specificity is not known.

The chain combines TRBV12-2 with TRBJ2-3; the table's TRBD2 call for D was not verified on the DNA. TRBV12-2 is a known pseudogene. The sample here was PBMCs, taken 734 days after intestinal transplantation. The TCR originated in a human patient who received an intestinal transplant, so some T cells may come from the graft donor. This chain's CDR3 is CASRLTSGGADTQYF. In DNA, the CDR3 is TGTGCAAGTCGCTTGACTAGCGGGGGGGCAGATACGCAGTATTTT.